Sequencing of this T cell receptor beta chain was carried out in a study of response to subunit inactivated influenza vaccine. Broader study findings: Authors suggested few new T cells are recruited by each seasonal influenza vaccination.

This clonotype was seen a handful of times. Its antigen is unknown. Germline values: CDR1 SEHNR, CDR2 FQNEAQ (reference sequence). The CDR3 sequence is 14 residues long. Trimming removed 1 base at V and 4 bases at J, with 10 bases between. TCRdb used MiXCR to reprocess the RT-PCR reads, holding one entry per CDR3 protein. The table records about 800,000 distinct CDR3 sequences, 21% of them present only once. The sequence was obtained from a man aged 50-59 years who received an inactivated influenza vaccine. Sequenced here: PBMCs from blood, sampled 5 to 6 days after vaccination. The chain is built from TRBV7-9 and TRBJ1-2, with D possibly matching TRBD1 (5 bases). The CDR3: CASSLGTQPYGYTF. CDR3 DNA: TGTGCCAGCAGCTTAGGGACACAGCCCTATGGCTACACCTTC.